These T cell receptor beta chains were read from a single sample in a study of control samples from healthy donors and cancer patients. Assay: immunoSEQ multiplex PCR; the TCRdb copy retains only in-frame clones and omits some. Of around 120,000 clones in the sample, about 95% were seen once. Sequenced: blood. Receptors originate from a young man in good health. The conserved cysteine and the conserved F or W are not part of the CDR3 here.

V	J	CDR3
TRBV5-1	TRBJ1-4	ASSLAGWGRGANEKLF
TRBV14	TRBJ2-2	ASSQDIGGWTGELF
TRBV7-2	TRBJ1-2	ASSLRGGVGYT
TRBV4-3	TRBJ1-2	ASSQDSPLAGYT
TRBV6-2/TRBV6-3	TRBJ1-2	ASSYDGQGALFSYGYT
TRBV7-9	TRBJ2-3	ASSLGLAGDTQY
TRBV18	TRBJ1-3	ASSPTQTGANTIY
TRBV11-2	TRBJ1-2	ASSLGPGRGYGYT
TRBV7-9	TRBJ1-1	ASSLTGGTEAF
TRBV4-1	TRBJ2-7	ASSQVLTGGAYEQY
TRBV6-5	TRBJ1-1	ASYRGEAF
TRBV9	TRBJ2-2	ASSAGLTNTGELF
TRBV6-2/TRBV6-3	TRBJ2-7	ASSFTRDRPYEQY
TRBV2	TRBJ2-2	ASSSIGIPGELF
TRBV5-5	TRBJ2-3	ASTSQLAGGPDTQY
TRBV14	TRBJ2-3	ASSLRGSTDTQY
TRBV25-1	TRBJ2-1	ASSDVAGGYNEQF
TRBV6-2/TRBV6-3	TRBJ2-1	ASSLPQQDWISYNEQF
TRBV12-2	TRBJ2-5	ASRLCRQETQY
TRBV6-6	TRBJ1-2	ASSYDSYYGYT
TRBV3-1/TRBV3-2	TRBJ2-2	ASSQESSLTGELF
TRBV6-6	TRBJ1-4	ASSSSGPVNEKLF
TRBV30	TRBJ2-1	AWSHTGQTNEQF
TRBV6-6	TRBJ1-2	ASTRAGRNGYT
TRBV7-9	TRBJ1-1	ASKARTAGNTEAF
TRBV27	TRBJ1-1	ASSPLTGWFAEAF
TRBV9	TRBJ1-2	ASSVQYSGSGRYT
TRBV5-1	TRBJ1-1	ASSSAGNTEAF
TRBV6-1	TRBJ1-6	ASSDRSSYNSPLH
TRBV24-1	TRBJ2-3	ATSAASGTGTSTDTQY
TRBV11-2	TRBJ2-3	ASSLGGSTDTQY
TRBV19	TRBJ1-1	ASSIRQGNTEAF
TRBV30	TRBJ1-2	AWSLGGAISNYGYT
TRBV30	TRBJ1-3	AWTPSGFSGNTIY
TRBV28	TRBJ1-1	ASRTGGTEAF
TRBV2	TRBJ1-2	ASSGQGYGYT
TRBV3-1/TRBV3-2	TRBJ1-1	ASSQDQAGGQVPEAF
TRBV9	TRBJ2-6	ASSVVGSGANVLT
TRBV4-2	TRBJ2-3	ASSLTSGGAEDTQY
TRBV24-1	TRBJ1-2	ATSDGQGHGYT
TRBV4-3	TRBJ2-7	ASSAGQGYEQY
TRBV12-5	TRBJ2-7	ASGSAVGALYEQY
TRBV19	TRBJ2-5	ASGDTGGKETQY